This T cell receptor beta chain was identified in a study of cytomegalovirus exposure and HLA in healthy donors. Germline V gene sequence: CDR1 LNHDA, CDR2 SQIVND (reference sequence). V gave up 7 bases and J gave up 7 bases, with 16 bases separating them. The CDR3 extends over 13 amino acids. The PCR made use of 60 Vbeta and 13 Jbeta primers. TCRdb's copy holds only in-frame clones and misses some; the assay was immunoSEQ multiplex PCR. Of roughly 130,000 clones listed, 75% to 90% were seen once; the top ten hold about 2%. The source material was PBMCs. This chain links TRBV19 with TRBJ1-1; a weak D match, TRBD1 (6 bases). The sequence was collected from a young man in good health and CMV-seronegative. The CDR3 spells CASNPQGYGEAFF. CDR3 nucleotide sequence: TGTGCCAGTAATCCACAGGGCTACGGTGAAGCTTTCTTT.